This record looks at one TCR beta chain sequence and its context. The table lists this clonotype with many counts. Its antigen remains unidentified. No base quality values were provided; no much bigger clone lies one nucleotide off. The CDR3 holds 16 amino acids from the cysteine to the phenylalanine. The CDR3 DNA has 48 bases and is translated from base 1. The junction carries 17 bases between V and J, which are trimmed by 3 bases and 2 bases respectively. Taken with the paper, the label for time point translates to: patch test 2, 6 weeks after DPC sensitization. The treatment or condition label here, explained by the study, means: therapeutic diphenylcyclopropenone sensitization with weekly scalp DPC. At every patch-test visit, the blood draw took place before the patch test was put on. Eligible patients were aged 18 to 70, diagnosed with alopecia, deemed suitable for DPC therapy, and excluded if pregnant. Total RNA was extracted from unfractionated whole blood collected in Tempus Blood RNA tubes.

The library was built by means of RACE. Data came from a NextSeq 500. During library preparation, unique molecular identifiers were attached to individual cDNA molecules so that TCRs could be counted in a quantitative, reproducible way. From each blood RNA sample, both TCR alpha and TCR beta chains were sequenced. As for the original processing: A median of about 87,000 TCRs per sample was observed, with a range of about 23,224 to 700,000. V, J and CDR3 annotation of the TCR reads was performed with the Decombinator software suite. Every sample was subsampled to the same number of TCRs (28,000) for the PS versus PT1 abundance plots. TCRs were defined as expanded if absent before sensitization and observed at least eight times at the 2-week time point. In-frame beta chains were kept once TCRdb had trimmed the public reads at Q25 with fastp and called clones with MiXCR. CDR3 protein sequences are deduplicated, and each keeps its most common genes and DNA. What appears here as the V and J calls and clone size reflects TCRdb's work, not the paper's. For this sample there are 110,000 or so distinct CDR3 sequences; roughly a tenth appear just once. The ten largest account for 2.5% to 3.5% of the sample.

This sample stems from a study of human T cells and chemical hapten exposure (dated by TCRdb to the early 2020s). Turning to the overall study: For sensitization, 2% DPC in acetone was applied to a roughly 2 cm by roughly 2 cm area of upper inner arm skin. Throughout the study period of roughly 24 weeks, patients also received therapeutic DPC doses to the scalp every week. Patch testing on the upper back used Finn chambers containing 0.01% DPC, with scoring done after 6 days according to International Contact Dermatitis Research Group standards. Alopecia areata with under or over 50% scalp involvement, alopecia totalis and alopecia universalis were represented in the patient cohort, which was mostly female. The libraries were sequenced as a pool, and the TCR yield per sample differed mostly because of small variations in library volumes within the pool. Peripheral blood TCR repertoire changes were tracked in vivo in alopecia patients during primary and secondary sensitization to the hapten diphenylcyclopropenone (DPC). Blood samples were taken from patients before sensitization (week 0) and at 2, 6 and about 24 weeks after DPC sensitization. Blood for TCR sequencing was provided by twenty-nine alopecia patients at one to four time points (pre-sensitization, 2, 6 and 24 weeks). General findings and caveats noted by the study authors: Repeated subsampling changed both the strength of the expansion versus patch-test correlation and the threshold at which the correlation became significant. Alopecia, a presumed autoimmune disease, was present in all patients, so the immune response of the patients might differ from that of healthy individuals. Significantly more large CDR3 similarity clusters were formed by expanded TCRs than by pre-sensitization or healthy control sets, consistent with antigen-driven responses. Patch test score correlated positively with the number of PT1 expanded TCRs, reaching significance at thresholds 8, 16 and 32 but not at 4. DPC sensitization did not change the number of TCRs with a frequency above 1 in 1000, and there was no evidence of changes in global repertoire structure.

Rearrangement joined TRBV12-3 or TRBV12-4 to TRBJ2-7; too little of a D gene remains to name it. The sequence came from a woman between 40 and 55 years old with alopecia areata. Some clones in this sample may be carry-over from other donors' samples. The specimen comprised whole blood, sampled in connection with sensitization to the hapten diphenylcyclopropenone (DPC). Read as DNA, the sequence is TGTGCCAGCAGTTTCGTGATCCTATCCCGGCCCTACGAGCAGTACTTC. It translates to CASSFVILSRPYEQYF.